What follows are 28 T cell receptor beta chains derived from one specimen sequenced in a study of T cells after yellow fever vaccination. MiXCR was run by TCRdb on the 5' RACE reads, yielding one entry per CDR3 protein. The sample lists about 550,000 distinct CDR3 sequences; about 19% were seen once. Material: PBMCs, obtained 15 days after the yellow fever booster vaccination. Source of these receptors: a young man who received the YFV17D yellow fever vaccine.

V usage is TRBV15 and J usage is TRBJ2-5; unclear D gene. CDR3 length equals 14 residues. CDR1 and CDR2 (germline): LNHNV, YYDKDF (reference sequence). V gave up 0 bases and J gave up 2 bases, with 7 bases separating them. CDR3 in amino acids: CATSREHSQETQYF. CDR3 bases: TGTGCCACCAGCAGAGAGCACTCGCAAGAGACCCAGTACTTC.

This chain's CDR3 is CSAHTIGRPGFF. The CDR3 DNA is TGCAGTGCTCATACCATCGGCCGCCCCGGGTTCTTC. The J gene is TRBJ2-1, the V gene TRBV20-1; D is uncertain. The CDR3 length is 12 residues. Germline lookup yields CDR1 DFQATT and CDR2 SNEGSKA (reference sequence). Deletions cut 5 bases from V and 15 bases from J, with 20 bases between.

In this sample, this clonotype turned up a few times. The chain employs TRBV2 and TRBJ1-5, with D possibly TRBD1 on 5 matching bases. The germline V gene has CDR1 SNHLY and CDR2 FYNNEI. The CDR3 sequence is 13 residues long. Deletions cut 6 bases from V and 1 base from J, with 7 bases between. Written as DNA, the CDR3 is TGTGCCAGCAGGACAGAGAGCAATCAGCCCCAGCATTTT. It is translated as CASRTESNQPQHF.

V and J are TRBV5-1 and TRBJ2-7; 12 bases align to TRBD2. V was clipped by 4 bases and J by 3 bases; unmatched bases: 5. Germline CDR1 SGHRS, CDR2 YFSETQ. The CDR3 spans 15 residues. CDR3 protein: CASSQTSGSIYEQYF. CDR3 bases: TGCGCCAGCAGCCAGACTAGCGGGAGTATCTACGAGCAGTACTTC.

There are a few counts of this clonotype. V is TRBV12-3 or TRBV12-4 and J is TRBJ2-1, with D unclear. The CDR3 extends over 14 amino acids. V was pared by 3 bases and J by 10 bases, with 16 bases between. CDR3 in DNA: TGTGCCAGCAGTTTTCGCGTCCCGGGTGTCGAGCAGTTCTTC. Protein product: CASSFRVPGVEQFF.

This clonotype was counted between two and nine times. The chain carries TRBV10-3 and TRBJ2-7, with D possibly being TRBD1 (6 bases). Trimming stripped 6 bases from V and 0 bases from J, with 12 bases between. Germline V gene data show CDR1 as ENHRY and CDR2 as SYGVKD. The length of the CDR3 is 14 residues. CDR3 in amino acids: CAIRPDRDSYEQYF. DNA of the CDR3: TGTGCCATCAGGCCGGACAGAGACTCCTACGAGCAGTACTTC.

The CDR3 is CASSQEPGDTEAFF. For the CDR3, the DNA is TGTGCCAGCAGCCAAGAACCCGGTGACACTGAAGCTTTCTTT. The V gene is TRBV14, the J gene TRBJ1-1; D not certain. Germline CDR1 SGHDN, CDR2 FVKESK. This CDR3 comprises 14 residues. Trimming stripped 0 bases from V and 3 bases from J, with 8 bases between.

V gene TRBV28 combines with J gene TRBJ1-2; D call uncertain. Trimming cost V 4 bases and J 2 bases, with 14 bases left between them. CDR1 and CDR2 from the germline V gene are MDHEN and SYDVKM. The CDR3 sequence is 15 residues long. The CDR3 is CASSSLPISNYGYTF. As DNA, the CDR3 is TGTGCCAGCAGTTCCCTTCCGATATCAAACTATGGCTACACCTTC.

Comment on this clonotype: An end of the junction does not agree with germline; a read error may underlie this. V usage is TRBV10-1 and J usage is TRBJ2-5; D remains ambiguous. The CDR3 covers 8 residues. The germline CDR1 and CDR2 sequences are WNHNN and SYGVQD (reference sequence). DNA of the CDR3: TGCGCCAGAAAAGAGGTAGACTTC. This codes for CARKEVDF.

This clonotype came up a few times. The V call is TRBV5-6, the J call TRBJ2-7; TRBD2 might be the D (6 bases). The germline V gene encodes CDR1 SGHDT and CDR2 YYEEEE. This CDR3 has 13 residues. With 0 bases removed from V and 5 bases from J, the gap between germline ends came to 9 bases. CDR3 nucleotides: TGTGCCAGCAGCTTGGTCGGAGGGAACGAGCAGTACTTC. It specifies CASSLVGGNEQYF.

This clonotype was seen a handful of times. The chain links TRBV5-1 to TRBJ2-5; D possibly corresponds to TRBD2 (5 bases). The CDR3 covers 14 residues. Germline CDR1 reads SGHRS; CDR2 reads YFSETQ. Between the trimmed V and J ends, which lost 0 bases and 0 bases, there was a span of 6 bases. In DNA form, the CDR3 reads TGCGCCAGCAGCTTGGTGGACTACCAAGAGACCCAGTACTTC. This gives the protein CASSLVDYQETQYF.

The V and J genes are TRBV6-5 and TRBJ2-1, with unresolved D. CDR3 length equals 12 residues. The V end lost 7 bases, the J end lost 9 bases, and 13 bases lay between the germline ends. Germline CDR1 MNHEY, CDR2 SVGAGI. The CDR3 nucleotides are TGTGCCAGCACCTCCCCGAGCCGTGAGCAGTTCTTC. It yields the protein CASTSPSREQFF.

The CDR3 nucleotides read TGTGCCAGCAGTTATACGGGACTGGGGCGGGAAGGGCAGTTCTTC. Protein product: CASSYTGLGREGQFF. The chain is built from TRBV6-2 or TRBV6-3 and TRBJ2-1, with D possibly TRBD2 on 6 matching bases. Looked up from germline, CDR1 is MNHEY and CDR2 is SVGEGT. Deletions cut 3 bases from V and 12 bases from J, with 21 bases between. CDR3 length equals 15 residues.

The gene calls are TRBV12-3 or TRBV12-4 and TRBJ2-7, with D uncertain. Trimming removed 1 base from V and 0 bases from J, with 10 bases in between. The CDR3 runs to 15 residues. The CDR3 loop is CASSLVGPASYEQYF. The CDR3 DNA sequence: TGTGCCAGCAGTTTAGTAGGACCGGCCTCCTACGAGCAGTACTTC.

CDR3 protein: CASSQALSGNTIYF. The DNA for the CDR3 is TGTGCCAGCAGCCAGGCCCTCTCTGGAAACACCATATATTTT. The rearrangement links TRBV12-3 or TRBV12-4 to TRBJ1-3; D ambiguous. CDR3 length: 14 amino acids. With 6 bases removed from V and 0 bases from J, the gap between germline ends came to 9 bases.

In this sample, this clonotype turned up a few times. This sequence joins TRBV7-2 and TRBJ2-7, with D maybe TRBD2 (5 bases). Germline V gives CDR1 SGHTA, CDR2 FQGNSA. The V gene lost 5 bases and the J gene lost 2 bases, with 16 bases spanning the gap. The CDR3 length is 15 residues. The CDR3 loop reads CASSKGLPGTYEQYF. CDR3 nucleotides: TGTGCCAGCAGCAAGGGTCTCCCGGGGACCTACGAGCAGTACTTC.

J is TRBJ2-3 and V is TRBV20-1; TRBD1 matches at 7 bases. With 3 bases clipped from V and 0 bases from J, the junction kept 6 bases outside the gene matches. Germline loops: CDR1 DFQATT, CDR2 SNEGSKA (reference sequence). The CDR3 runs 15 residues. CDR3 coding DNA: TGCAGTGCTAGCAAACAGGGGCTTAGCACAGATACGCAGTATTTT. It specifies CSASKQGLSTDTQYF.

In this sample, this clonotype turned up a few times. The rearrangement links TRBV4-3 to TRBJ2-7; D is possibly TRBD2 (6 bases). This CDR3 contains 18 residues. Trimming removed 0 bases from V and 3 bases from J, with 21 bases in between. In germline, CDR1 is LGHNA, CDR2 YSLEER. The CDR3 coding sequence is TGCGCCAGCAGCCAAGATTGGACGAGGAGGGAGAAGGGCTACGAGCAGTACTTC. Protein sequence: CASSQDWTRREKGYEQYF.

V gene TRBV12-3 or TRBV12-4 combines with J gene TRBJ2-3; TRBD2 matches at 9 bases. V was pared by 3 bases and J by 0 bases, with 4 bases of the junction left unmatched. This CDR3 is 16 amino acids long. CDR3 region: CASSFPSGTSTDTQYF. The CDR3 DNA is TGTGCCAGCAGTTTCCCTAGCGGGACTAGCACAGATACGCAGTATTTT.

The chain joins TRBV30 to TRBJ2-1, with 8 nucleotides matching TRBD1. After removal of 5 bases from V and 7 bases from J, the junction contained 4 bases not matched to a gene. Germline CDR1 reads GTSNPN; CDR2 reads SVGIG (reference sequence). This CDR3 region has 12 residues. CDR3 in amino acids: CAWETGVNEQFF. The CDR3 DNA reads TGTGCCTGGGAGACAGGGGTGAATGAGCAGTTCTTC.

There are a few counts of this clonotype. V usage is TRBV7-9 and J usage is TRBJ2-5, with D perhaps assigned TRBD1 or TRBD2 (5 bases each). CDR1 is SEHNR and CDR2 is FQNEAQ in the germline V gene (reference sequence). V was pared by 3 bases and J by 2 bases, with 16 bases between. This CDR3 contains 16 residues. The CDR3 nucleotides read TGTGCCAGCAGCTTTTACGTCGGGACGGGACAAGAGACCCAGTACTTC. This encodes CASSFYVGTGQETQYF.

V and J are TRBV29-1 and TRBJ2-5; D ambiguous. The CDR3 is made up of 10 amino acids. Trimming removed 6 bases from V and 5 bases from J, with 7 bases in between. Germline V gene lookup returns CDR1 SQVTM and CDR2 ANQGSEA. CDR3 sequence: CSVPAETQYF. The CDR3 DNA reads TGCAGCGTCCCCGCCGAGACCCAGTACTTC.

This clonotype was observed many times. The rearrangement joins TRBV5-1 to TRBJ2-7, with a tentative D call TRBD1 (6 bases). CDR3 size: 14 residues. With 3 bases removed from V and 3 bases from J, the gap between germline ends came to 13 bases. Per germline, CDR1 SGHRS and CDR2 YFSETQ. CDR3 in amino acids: CASSSGTPGYEQYF. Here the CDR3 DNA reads TGCGCCAGCAGCTCTGGGACACCAGGCTACGAGCAGTACTTC.

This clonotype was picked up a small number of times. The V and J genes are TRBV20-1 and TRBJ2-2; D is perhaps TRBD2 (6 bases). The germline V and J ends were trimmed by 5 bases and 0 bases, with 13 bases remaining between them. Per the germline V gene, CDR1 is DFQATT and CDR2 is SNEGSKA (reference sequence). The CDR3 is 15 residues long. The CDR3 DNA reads TGCAGTGCTCGGGAGCTATTGACGAACACCGGGGAGCTGTTTTTT. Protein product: CSARELLTNTGELFF.

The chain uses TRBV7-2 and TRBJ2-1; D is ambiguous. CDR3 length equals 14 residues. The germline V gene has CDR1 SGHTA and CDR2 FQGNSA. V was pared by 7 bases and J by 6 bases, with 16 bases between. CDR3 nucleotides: TGTGCCAGCACCCAAGGTGGGGTGGCCAATGAGCAGTTCTTC. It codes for CASTQGGVANEQFF.

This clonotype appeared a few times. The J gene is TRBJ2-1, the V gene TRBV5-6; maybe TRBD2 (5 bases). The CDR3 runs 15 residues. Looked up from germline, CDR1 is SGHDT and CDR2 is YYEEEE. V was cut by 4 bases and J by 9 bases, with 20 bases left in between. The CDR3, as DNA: TGTGCCAGCAGCCGGAGGATAGCCTCCTGGGGTGAGCAGTTCTTC. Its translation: CASSRRIASWGEQFF.

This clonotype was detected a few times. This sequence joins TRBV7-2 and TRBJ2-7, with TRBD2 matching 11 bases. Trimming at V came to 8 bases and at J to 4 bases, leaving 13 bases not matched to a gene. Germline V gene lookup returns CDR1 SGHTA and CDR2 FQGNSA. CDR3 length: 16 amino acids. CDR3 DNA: TGTGCCAGCGGGGAGGGGCCGCTAGCGGGAGGATACGAGCAGTACTTC. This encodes CASGEGPLAGGYEQYF.

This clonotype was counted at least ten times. The CDR3 here is CASSSLATGELFF. The CDR3 bases are TGCGCCAGCAGTTCCCTAGCCACCGGGGAGCTGTTTTTT. The chain joins TRBV5-1 to TRBJ2-2; TRBD2 might be the D (5 bases). In germline, CDR1 is SGHRS, CDR2 YFSETQ. V lost 5 bases to trimming and J lost 4 bases, with 9 bases between them. The CDR3 spans 13 residues.